The clone carrying this TCR beta chain has at least ten counts. Antigen: not known. These data are taken from a study of regulatory T cells in long-lasting Graves disease. Study results and limitations: Newly diagnosed disease favored TRBV20-1 and TRBJ2-1 over persistent disease.

CDR1 and CDR2 (germline): LGHDT, YNNKEL (reference sequence). The V gene end was trimmed by 2 bases and the J gene end by 8 bases; junction bases not matched to a gene: 12. This CDR3 is 17 amino acids long. In building TCR beta libraries, iRepertoire HTBI primers were used together with Arm-PCR of CDR3 regions. TCRdb used MiXCR to reprocess the multiplex PCR reads, holding one entry per CDR3 protein. The table records about 540,000 distinct CDR3 sequences, approximately 12% of them present only once. Time point meaning: newly diagnosed GD, antithyroid drugs for less than 3 months. The TCR library was made from RNA that had been extracted from PBMCs in TRIzol. The sample was also linked to a second study, of T cells in Graves' hyperthyroidism and ophthalmopathy. Per that study: Hyperthyroidism, newly diagnosed and lasting under 2 months, affected patients aged 18 to 65.

The genes are TRBV3-1 and TRBJ2-1; the match to TRBD1 covers 10 bases. The clonotype originates from a man aged 25-40 years with Graves disease. This material consisted of peripheral blood mononuclear cells (PBMCs), taken at new diagnosis, from a patient treated with antithyroid drugs. CDR3 DNA: TGTGCCAGCAGCCAACCACCCTGGACAGGGGGTATGTATGAGCAGTTCTTC. Amino acid sequence: CASSQPPWTGGMYEQFF.